Reported below is one TCR beta chain. Sequencing was performed with immunoSEQ multiplex PCR; in TCRdb, only in-frame clones are kept and a portion is missing. The sample holds 85,000 to 120,000 clones, 90% to 95% seen once. The sample is drawn from a study of control samples from healthy donors and cancer patients. This clonotype originated in a woman in her late teens or twenties in good health. The sequenced material came from blood.

The CDR3 spells CASSLNSGGAGGYTF. Here the CDR3 DNA reads TGCGCCAGCAGCTTAAATTCAGGGGGCGCGGGTGGCTACACCTTC. V is TRBV5-1 and J is TRBJ1-2; 8 nucleotides match TRBD1. The CDR3 has 15 residues. Looked up from germline, CDR1 is SGHRS and CDR2 is YFSETQ. V lost 2 bases and J lost 7; bases outside the gene matches: 10.